This TCR beta chain derives from a study of shared clonotypes between healthy human individuals. The CDR3 extends over 16 amino acids. Looked up from germline, CDR1 is MGHRA and CDR2 is YSYEKL. J gave up 3 bases and V 2 bases, and 7 bases lay outside the gene matches. Data came from immunoSEQ multiplex PCR; TCRdb stores just in-frame clones and leaves some out. Of under 750,000 clones listed, over 60% are singletons. This sequence was found in a woman in her twenties or thirties in good health. The V gene is TRBV4-1, the J gene TRBJ2-3; 8 nucleotides agree with TRBD2. The sequencing input was memory CD4+ T cells sorted from blood. Regarding subset: CD45RA-negative fraction. The CDR3, as DNA: TGCGCCAGCAGCCAACTACCGGGACTAGGTACAGATACGCAGTATTTT. Translated: CASSQLPGLGTDTQYF.